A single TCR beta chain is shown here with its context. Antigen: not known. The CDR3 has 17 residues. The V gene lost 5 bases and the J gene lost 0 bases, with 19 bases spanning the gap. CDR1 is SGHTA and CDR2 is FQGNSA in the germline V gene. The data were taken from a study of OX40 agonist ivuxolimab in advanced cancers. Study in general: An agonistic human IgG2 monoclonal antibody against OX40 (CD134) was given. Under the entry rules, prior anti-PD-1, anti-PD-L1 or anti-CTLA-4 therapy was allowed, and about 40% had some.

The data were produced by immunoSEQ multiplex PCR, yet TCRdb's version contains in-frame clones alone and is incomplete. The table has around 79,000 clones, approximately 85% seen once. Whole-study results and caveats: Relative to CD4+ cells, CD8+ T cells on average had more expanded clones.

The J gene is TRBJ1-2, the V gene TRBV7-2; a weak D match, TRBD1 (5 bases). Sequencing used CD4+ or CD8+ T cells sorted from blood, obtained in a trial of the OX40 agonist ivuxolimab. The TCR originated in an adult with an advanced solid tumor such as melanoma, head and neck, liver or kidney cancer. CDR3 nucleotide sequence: TGTGCCAGCAGCCTCCGGGACCCAAGGTTAGCTAACTATGGCTACACCTTC. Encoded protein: CASSLRDPRLANYGYTF.